This section outlines one T cell receptor beta chain sequence together with its context. Its target is not known. The sample is drawn from a study of cytomegalovirus exposure and HLA in healthy donors. Study results and limitations: Through in vitro validation, three CMV-associated chains were shown to be specific for CMV antigens.

Germline values: CDR1 SGHDN, CDR2 FVKESK. Trimming removed 1 base at V and 0 bases at J, with 10 bases between. This CDR3 region has 15 residues. The PCR used 60 Vbeta and 13 Jbeta primers. Profiled with immunoSEQ multiplex PCR; TCRdb holds only in-frame clones, not every one. The sample has 120,000 or so clones; about 73% are singletons. The receptor was isolated from a woman aged 25 to 45 in good health and CMV-seronegative. Sample: PBMCs. The rearrangement uses TRBV14 and TRBJ2-7; D may be TRBD2 (6 bases). CDR3 amino acids: CASSQGAGSSYEQYF. In DNA, the CDR3 is TGTGCCAGCAGCCAAGGCGCGGGGAGCTCCTACGAGCAGTACTTC.